A selection of T cell receptor beta chains follows, all from one sample in a study of shared clonotypes between healthy human individuals. The data were produced by immunoSEQ multiplex PCR, yet TCRdb's version contains in-frame clones alone and is incomplete. The table shows about 690,000 clones, with about 90% occurring only once. The sequencing input was memory CD8+ T cells from PBMCs. The receptor source for this set is a man between 18 and 35 years old in good health. Some clones in this sample may be carry-over from other donors' samples. Each CDR3 is given with its conserved first and last residue.

V	J	CDR3
TRBV7-9	TRBJ1-2	CASSLGDSWWYGYTF
TRBV7-6	TRBJ2-3	CASSLEHPGLAGADTQYF
TRBV19	TRBJ2-1	CASSPRTGGSYNEQFF
TRBV29-1	TRBJ2-3	CSVDLGRADTQYF
TRBV7-9	TRBJ1-2	CASSAKSPVPDYGYTF
TRBV10-2	TRBJ2-2	CASSESDRVSGELFF
TRBV14	TRBJ1-2	CASSQVDSGGYTF
TRBV2	TRBJ1-5	CASRGGTIISNQPQHF
TRBV5-6	TRBJ2-1	CASSLPSRTSGLYNEQFF
TRBV7-3	TRBJ2-1	CASSFGGRLNEQFF
TRBV7-9	TRBJ1-5	CASSLAVGSNQPQHF
TRBV11-2	TRBJ2-7	CASSQDSSGFYEQYF
TRBV28	TRBJ1-1	CASTLRGWSEAFF
TRBV15	TRBJ2-2	CATSRGAGGRTGELFF
TRBV4-2	TRBJ1-2	CASSQVSTPYGYTF
TRBV27	TRBJ2-1	CASSLSAGSSYNEQFF